The 4 T cell receptor beta chains in this list originate from one sample, sequenced in a study of cytomegalovirus exposure and HLA in healthy donors. The PCR had 60 Vbeta and 13 Jbeta primers. Here immunoSEQ multiplex PCR was the method, and the copy in TCRdb shows in-frame clones only, minus some. This table has some 180,000 clones, about 80% appearing once. The sequencing input was PBMCs. The receptors here all came from a man aged 25 to 40 in good health and CMV-seronegative.

The genes are TRBV11-2 and TRBJ2-5, with a weak D call TRBD2 (6 bases). The germline gives CDR1 SGHAT, CDR2 FQNNGV. The length of the CDR3 is 15 residues. Trimming cost V 1 base and J 3 bases, with 12 bases left between them. CDR3: CASSLAGVGKETQYF. The CDR3 nucleotides are TGTGCCAGCAGCTTAGCGGGGGTTGGGAAAGAGACCCAGTACTTC.

The chain is built from TRBV6-5 and TRBJ2-7, with a weak D call TRBD1 (6 bases). This CDR3 is 14 amino acids long. V lost 2 bases, J lost 2 bases, and 10 bases lay in between. CDR1 and CDR2 (germline): MNHEY, SVGAGI. The CDR3 region is CASSYQTGTYEQYF. The CDR3 region has the DNA TGTGCCAGCAGTTACCAGACAGGAACCTACGAGCAGTACTTC.

The table lists this clone with a count of one. The chain uses TRBV7-3 and TRBJ2-7; TRBD2 matches at 13 bases. Trimming removed 4 bases from V and 3 bases from J; junction bases left unmatched: 12. Germline V gene sequence: CDR1 SGHTA, CDR2 FQGTGA. The CDR3 contains 18 residues. The CDR3 loop reads CASSYRTSGSPQGYEQYF. The CDR3 nucleotides read TGTGCCAGCAGCTATAGGACTAGCGGGAGCCCTCAGGGCTACGAGCAGTACTTC.

The genes are TRBV5-4 and TRBJ2-7, with D uncertain. V lost 0 bases to trimming and J lost 0 bases, with 4 bases between them. This CDR3 spans 13 amino acids. CDR1 is SGHNT, CDR2 YYREEE, per germline (reference sequence). CDR3 nucleotides: TGTGCCAGCAGCTTGGGAGTCTCCTACGAGCAGTACTTC. Its translation is CASSLGVSYEQYF.